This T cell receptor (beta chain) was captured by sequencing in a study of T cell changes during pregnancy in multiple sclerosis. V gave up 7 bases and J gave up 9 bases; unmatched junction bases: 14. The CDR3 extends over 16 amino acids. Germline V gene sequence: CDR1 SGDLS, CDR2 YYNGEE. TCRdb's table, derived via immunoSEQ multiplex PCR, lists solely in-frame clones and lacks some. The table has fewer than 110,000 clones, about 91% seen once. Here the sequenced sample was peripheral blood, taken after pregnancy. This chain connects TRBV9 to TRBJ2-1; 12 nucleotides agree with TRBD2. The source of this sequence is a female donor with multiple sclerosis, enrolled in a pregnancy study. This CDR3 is CASGRLAGGPGGEQFF. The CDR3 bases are TGTGCCAGCGGCCGGCTAGCGGGAGGGCCAGGCGGTGAGCAGTTCTTC.